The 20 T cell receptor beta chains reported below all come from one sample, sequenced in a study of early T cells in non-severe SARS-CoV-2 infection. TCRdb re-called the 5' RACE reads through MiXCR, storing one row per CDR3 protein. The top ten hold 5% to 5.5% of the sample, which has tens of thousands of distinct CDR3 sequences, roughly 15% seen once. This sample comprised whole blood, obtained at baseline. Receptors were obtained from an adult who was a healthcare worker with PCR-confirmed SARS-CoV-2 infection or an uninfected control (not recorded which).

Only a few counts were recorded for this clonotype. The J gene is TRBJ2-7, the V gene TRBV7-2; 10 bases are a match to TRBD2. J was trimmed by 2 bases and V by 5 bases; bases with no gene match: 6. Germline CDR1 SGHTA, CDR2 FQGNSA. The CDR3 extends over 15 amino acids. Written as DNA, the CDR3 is TGTGCCAGCAGCCCGGGACTAGCGTTTACCTACGAGCAGTACTTC. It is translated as CASSPGLAFTYEQYF.

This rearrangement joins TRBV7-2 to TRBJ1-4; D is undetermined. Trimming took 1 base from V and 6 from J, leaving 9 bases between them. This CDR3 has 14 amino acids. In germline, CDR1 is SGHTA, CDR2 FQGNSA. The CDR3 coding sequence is TGTGCCAGCAGCTTAGTGGGATACTATGAAAAACTGTTTTTT. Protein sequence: CASSLVGYYEKLFF. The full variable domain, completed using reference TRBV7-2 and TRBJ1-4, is GAGVSQSPSNKVTEKGKDVELRCDPISGHTALYWYRQSLGQGLEFLIYFQGNSAPDKSGLPSDRFSAERTGGSVSTLTIQRTQQEDSAVYLCASSLVGYYEKLFFGSGTQLSVL.

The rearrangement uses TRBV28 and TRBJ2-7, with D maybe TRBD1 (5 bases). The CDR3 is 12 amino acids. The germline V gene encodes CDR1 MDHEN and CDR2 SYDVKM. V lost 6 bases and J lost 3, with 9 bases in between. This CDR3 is CASRRQFYEQYF. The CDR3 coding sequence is TGTGCCAGCAGGCGACAGTTCTACGAGCAGTACTTC.

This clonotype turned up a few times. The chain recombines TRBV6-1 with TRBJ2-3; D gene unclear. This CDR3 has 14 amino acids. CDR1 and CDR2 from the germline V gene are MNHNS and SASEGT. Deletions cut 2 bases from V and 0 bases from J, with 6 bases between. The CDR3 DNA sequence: TGTGCCAGCAGTGAACCGACCAGCACAGATACGCAGTATTTT. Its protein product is CASSEPTSTDTQYF.

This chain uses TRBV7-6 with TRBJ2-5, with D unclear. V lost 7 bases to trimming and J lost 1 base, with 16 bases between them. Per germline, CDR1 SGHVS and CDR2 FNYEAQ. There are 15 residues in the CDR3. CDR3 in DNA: TGTGCCAGCACCCCAAATACTGGGGTCCAAGAGACCCAGTACTTC. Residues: CASTPNTGVQETQYF. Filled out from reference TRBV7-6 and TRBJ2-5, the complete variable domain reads GAGVSQSPRYKVTKRGQDVALRCDPISGHVSLYWYRQALGQGPEFLTYFNYEAQQDKSGLPNDRFSAERPEGSISTLTIQRTEQRDSAMYRCASTPNTGVQETQYFGPGTRLLVL.

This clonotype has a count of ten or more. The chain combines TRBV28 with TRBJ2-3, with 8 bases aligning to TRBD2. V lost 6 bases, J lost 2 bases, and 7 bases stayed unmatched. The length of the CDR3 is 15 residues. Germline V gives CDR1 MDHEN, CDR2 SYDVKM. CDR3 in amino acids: CASSPAGVPTDTQYF. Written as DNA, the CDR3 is TGTGCCAGCAGCCCAGCGGGAGTCCCCACAGATACGCAGTATTTT.

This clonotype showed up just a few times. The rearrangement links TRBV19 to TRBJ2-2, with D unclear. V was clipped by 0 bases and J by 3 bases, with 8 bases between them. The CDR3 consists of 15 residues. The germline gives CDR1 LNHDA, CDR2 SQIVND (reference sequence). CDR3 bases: TGTGCCAGTAGTATAGAACCCACCTACACCGGGGAGCTGTTTTTT. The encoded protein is CASSIEPTYTGELFF.

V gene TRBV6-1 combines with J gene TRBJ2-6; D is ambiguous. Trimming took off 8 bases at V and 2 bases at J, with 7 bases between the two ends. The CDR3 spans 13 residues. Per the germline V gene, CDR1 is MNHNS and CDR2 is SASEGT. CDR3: CASCVAGANVLTF. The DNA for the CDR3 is TGTGCCAGCTGTGTCGCTGGGGCCAACGTCCTGACTTTC.

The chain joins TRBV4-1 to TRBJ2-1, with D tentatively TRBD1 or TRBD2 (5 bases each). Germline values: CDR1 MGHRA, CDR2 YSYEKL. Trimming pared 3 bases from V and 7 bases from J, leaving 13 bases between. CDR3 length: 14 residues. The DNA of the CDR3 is TGCGCCAGCAGCCAGGGGACGTTTGGGAATGAGCAGTTCTTC. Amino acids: CASSQGTFGNEQFF.

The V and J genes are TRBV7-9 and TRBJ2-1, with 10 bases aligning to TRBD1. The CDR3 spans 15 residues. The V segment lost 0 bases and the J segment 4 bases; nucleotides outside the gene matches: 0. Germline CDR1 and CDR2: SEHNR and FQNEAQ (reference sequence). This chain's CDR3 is CASSLAGQGYNEQFF. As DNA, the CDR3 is TGTGCCAGCAGCTTAGCGGGACAGGGGTACAATGAGCAGTTCTTC.

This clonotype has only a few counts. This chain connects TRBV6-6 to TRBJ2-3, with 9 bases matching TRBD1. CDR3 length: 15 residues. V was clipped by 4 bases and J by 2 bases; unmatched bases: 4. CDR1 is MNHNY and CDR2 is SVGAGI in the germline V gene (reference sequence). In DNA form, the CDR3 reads TGTGCCAGCAGTTTGGGGACAGGGCACACAGATACGCAGTATTTT. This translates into CASSLGTGHTDTQYF.

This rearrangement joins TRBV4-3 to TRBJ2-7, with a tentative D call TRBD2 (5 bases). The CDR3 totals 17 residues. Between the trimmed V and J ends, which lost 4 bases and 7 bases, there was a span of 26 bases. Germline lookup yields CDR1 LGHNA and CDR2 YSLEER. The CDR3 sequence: CASSPTPPTTGSEEQYF. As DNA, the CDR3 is TGCGCCAGCAGCCCTACCCCCCCGACTACCGGGTCGGAGGAGCAGTACTTC.

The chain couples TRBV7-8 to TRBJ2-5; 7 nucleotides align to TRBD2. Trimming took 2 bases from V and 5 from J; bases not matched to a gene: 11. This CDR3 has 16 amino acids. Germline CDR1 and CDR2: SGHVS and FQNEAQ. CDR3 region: CASSLSAAGRRETQYF. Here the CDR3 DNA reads TGTGCCAGCAGCTTATCGGCAGCGGGAAGACGGGAGACCCAGTACTTC.

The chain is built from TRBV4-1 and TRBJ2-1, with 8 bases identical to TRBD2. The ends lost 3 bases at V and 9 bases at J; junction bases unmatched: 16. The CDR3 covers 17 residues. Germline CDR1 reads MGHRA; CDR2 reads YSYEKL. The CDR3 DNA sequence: TGCGCCAGCAGCCACCCACCCCCGGGACTAGAATTAGGTGAGCAGTTCTTC. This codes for CASSHPPPGLELGEQFF.

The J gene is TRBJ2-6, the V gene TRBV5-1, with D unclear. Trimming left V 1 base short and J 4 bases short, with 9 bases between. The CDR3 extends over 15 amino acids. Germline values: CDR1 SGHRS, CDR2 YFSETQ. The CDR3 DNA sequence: TGCGCCAGCAGCTTGATGGGGTCCGGGGCCAACGTCCTGACTTTC. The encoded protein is CASSLMGSGANVLTF.

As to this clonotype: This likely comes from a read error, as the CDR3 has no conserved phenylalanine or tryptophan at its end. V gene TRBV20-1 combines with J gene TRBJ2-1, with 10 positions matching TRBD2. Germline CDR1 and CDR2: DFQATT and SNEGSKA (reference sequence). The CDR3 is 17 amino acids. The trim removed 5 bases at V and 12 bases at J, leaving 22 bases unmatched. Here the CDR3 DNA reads TGCAGTGCTGCAACGGAAGCTCCGGGACTAGCGAGAGTGTGGCAGTTCTCC. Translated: CSAATEAPGLARVWQFS.

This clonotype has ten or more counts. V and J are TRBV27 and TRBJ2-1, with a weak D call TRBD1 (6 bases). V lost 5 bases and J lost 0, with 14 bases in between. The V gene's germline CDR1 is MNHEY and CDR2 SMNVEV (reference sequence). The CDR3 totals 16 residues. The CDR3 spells CASSTGFGYSYNEQFF. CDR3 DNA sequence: TGTGCCAGCAGTACAGGGTTCGGTTACTCCTACAATGAGCAGTTCTTC.

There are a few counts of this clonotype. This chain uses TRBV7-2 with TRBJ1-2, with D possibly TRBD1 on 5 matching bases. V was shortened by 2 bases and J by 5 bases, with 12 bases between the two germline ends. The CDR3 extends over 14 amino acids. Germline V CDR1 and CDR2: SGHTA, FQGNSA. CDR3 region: CASSLSAGTYGYTF. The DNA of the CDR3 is TGTGCCAGCAGCTTATCGGCAGGGACGTATGGCTACACCTTC.

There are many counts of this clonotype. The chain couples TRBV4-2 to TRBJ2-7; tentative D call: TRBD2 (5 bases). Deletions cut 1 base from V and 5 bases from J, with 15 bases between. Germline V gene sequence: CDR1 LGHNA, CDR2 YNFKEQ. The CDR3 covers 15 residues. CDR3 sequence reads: CASSQGARAVDEQYF. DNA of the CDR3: TGTGCCAGCAGCCAAGGGGCGCGGGCTGTCGACGAGCAGTACTTC.

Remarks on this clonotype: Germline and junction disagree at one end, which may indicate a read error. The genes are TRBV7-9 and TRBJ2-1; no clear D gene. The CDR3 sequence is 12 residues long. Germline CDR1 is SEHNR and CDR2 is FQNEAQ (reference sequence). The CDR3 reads CTSSLNVNEQFF. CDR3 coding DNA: TGTACCAGCAGCTTAAATGTGAATGAGCAGTTCTTC.